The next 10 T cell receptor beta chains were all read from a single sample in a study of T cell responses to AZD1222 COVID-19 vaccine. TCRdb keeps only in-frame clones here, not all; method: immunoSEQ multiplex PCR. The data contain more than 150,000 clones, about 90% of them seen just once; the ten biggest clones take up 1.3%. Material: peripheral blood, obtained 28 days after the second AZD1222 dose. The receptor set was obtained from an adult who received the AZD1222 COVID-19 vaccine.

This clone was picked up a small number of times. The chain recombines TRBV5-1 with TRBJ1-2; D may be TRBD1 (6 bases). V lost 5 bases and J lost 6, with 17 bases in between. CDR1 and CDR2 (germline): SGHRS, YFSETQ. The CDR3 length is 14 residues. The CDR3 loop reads CASRRVGQSHGYTF. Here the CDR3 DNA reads TGCGCCAGCAGGCGGGTAGGACAGTCACATGGCTACACCTTC.

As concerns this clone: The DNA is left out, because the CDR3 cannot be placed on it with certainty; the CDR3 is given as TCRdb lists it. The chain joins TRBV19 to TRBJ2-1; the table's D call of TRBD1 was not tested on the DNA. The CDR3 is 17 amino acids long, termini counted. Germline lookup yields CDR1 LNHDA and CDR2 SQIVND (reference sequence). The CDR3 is CASTSGRAGGLYNEQFF.

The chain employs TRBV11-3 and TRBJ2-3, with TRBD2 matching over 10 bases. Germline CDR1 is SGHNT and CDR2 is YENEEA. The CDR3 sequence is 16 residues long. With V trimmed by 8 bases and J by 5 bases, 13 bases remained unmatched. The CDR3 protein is CASVYERGGPGDTQYF. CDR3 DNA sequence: TGTGCCAGCGTCTACGAGCGGGGGGGCCCGGGAGATACGCAGTATTTT. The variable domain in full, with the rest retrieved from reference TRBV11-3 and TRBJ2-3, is EAGVVQSPRYKIIEKKQPVAFWCNPISGHNTLYWYLQNLGQGPELLIRYENEEAVDDSQLPKDRFSAERLKGVDSTLKIQPAELGDSAVYLCASVYERGGPGDTQYFGPGTRLTVL.

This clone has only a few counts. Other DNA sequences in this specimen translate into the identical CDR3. CDR3 protein: CASSPQGARGYTF. DNA of the CDR3: TGTGCCAGTAGTCCGCAGGGGGCGCGGGGCTACACCTTC. The gene calls are TRBV19 and TRBJ1-2, with 8 bases that match TRBD1. Germline V CDR1 and CDR2: LNHDA, SQIVND (reference sequence). The CDR3 has 13 residues. J lost 8 bases, V lost 5 bases, and 7 bases had no gene match.

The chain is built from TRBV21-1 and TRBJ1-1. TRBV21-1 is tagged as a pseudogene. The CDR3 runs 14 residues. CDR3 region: CASSKPAENTEAFF. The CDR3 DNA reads TGTGCCAGCAGCAAACCCGCCGAGAACACTGAAGCTTTCTTT.

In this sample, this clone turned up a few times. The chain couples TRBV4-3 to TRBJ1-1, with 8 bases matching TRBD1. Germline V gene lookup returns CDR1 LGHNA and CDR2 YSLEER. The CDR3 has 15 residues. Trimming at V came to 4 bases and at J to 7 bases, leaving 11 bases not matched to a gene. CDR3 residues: CASSLGQGARSEAFF. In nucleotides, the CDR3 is TGCGCCAGCAGCCTAGGGCAGGGGGCTAGGAGTGAAGCTTTCTTT.

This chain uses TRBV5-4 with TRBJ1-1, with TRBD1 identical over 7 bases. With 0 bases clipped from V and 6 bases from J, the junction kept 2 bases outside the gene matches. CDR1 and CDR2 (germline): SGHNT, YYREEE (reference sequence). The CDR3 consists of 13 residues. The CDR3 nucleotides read TGTGCCAGCAGCTTGGACAGGGGTCCTGAAGCTTTCTTT. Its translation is CASSLDRGPEAFF.

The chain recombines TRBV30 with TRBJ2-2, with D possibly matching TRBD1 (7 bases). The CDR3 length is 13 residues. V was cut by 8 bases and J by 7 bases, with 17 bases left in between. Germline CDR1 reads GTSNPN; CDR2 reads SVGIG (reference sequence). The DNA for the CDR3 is TGTGCCCTGGATCGTCAGGGGGGCGGGGAGCTGTTTTTT. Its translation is CALDRQGGGELFF.

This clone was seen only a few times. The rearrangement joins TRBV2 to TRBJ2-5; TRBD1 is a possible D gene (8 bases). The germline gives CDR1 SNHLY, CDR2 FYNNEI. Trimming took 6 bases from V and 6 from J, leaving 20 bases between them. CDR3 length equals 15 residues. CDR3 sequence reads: CASRDTGGDLQTQYF. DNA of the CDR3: TGTGCCAGCAGGGATACAGGGGGGGATTTGCAGACCCAGTACTTC.

The CDR3 sequence: CASSDLRDPSQLREQYF. CDR3 DNA: TGTGCCAGTAGCGATCTCCGGGACCCTTCCCAACTACGCGAGCAGTACTTC. The chain joins TRBV19 to TRBJ2-7; the D call may be TRBD1 or TRBD2 (5 bases each). Trimming left V 6 bases short and J 6 bases short, with 27 bases between. The CDR3 consists of 17 residues. Germline CDR1 and CDR2: LNHDA and SQIVND (reference sequence).